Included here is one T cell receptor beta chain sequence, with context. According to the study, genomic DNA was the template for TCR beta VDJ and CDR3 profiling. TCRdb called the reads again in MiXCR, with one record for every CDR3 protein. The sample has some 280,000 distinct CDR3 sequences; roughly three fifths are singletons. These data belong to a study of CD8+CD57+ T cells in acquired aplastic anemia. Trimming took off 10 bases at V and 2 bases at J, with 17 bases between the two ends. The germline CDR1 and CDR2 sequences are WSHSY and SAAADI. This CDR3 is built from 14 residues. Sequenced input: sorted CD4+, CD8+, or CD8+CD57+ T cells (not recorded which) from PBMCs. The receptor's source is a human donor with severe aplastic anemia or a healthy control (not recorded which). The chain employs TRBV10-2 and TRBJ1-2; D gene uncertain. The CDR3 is CATSGGIANYGYTF. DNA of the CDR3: TGCGCCACCTCAGGAGGCATTGCGAACTATGGCTACACCTTC.